This entry lists 28 T cell receptor beta chains sequenced from one sample in a study of vaccination effects on CD4 cells after COVID-19. ViraFEST expansion of antigen-specific CD4+ T cells with viral peptide pools preceded sequencing. The culture ran for 10 days before CD4+ T cells were isolated. The vaccine given was either BNT162b2 or mRNA-1273, in two doses. The method was immunoSEQ multiplex PCR; TCRdb's version includes in-frame clones alone and lacks a portion of them. The sample lists 75,000 or so clones, roughly 80% occurring once. These receptors' antigens are unknown. This specimen consisted of CD4+ T cells from PBMCs cultured with HCoV-OC43 spike peptides, obtained after COVID-19 vaccination. Subset reported: HCoV-OC43 spike overlapping peptide pool stimulation. These TCRs come from a human donor who received a COVID-19 vaccine.

This chain joins TRBV9 and TRBJ2-3, with 8 bases matching TRBD2. The CDR3 spans 13 residues. V was pared by 2 bases and J by 5 bases, with 1 base of the junction left unmatched. CDR1 SGDLS and CDR2 YYNGEE come from the germline V gene. The CDR3 loop is CASSVGGVDTQYF. The CDR3 coding sequence is TGTGCCAGCAGCGTCGGGGGGGTAGATACGCAGTATTTT.

The rearrangement uses TRBV5-8 and TRBJ2-3; D call uncertain. This CDR3 region has 14 residues. The V end was cut by 0 bases, the J end by 5 bases, with 10 bases between. The germline V gene encodes CDR1 SGHTS and CDR2 YDEGEE. Here the CDR3 reads CASSLVRAIDTQYF. CDR3 coding DNA: TGTGCCAGCAGCTTGGTTCGGGCGATAGATACGCAGTATTTT. Variable domain in full (rest from reference TRBV5-8 and TRBJ2-3): EAGVTQSPTHLIKTRGQQATLRCSPISGHTSVYWYQQALGLGLQFLLWYDEGEERNRGNFPPRFSGRQFPNYSSELNVNALELEDSALYLCASSLVRAIDTQYFGPGTRLTVL.

The chain employs TRBV24-1 and TRBJ2-1, with 9 bases lining up with TRBD1. This CDR3 has 16 amino acids. Germline CDR1 reads KGHDR; CDR2 reads SFDVKD. The V gene end was trimmed by 5 bases and the J gene end by 1 base; junction bases not matched to a gene: 5. CDR3 region: CATSGGTGRSYNEQFF. CDR3 nucleotides: TGTGCCACCAGTGGCGGGACAGGGCGGTCCTACAATGAGCAGTTCTTC.

This clone was seen just once. The chain couples TRBV7-2 to TRBJ2-7, with 8 bases that match TRBD2. The CDR3 sequence is 14 residues long. The ends lost 4 bases at V and 9 bases at J; junction bases unmatched: 11. CDR1 and CDR2 (germline): SGHTA, FQGNSA. CDR3 DNA: TGTGCCAGCAGCTGGGGATTCGGCAGCGGGGGGCAGTACGTC. Residues: CASSWGFGSGGQYV.

The chain employs TRBV6-2 or TRBV6-3 and TRBJ2-3; possible D gene TRBD2, 6 bases. The CDR3 extends over 14 amino acids. Trimming stripped 5 bases from V and 2 bases from J, with 11 bases between. The germline gives CDR1 MNHEY, CDR2 SVGEGT. CDR3 in DNA: TGTGCCAGCAGTCGGGACTTTAACACAGATACGCAGTATTTT. This sequence encodes CASSRDFNTDTQYF.

The gene calls are TRBV6-5 and TRBJ1-5, with TRBD1 identical over 8 bases. The ends lost 5 bases at V and 7 bases at J; junction bases unmatched: 7. This CDR3 region has 14 residues. CDR1 is MNHEY, CDR2 SVGAGI, per germline. In nucleotides, the CDR3 is TGTGCCAGCAGTAGAGGACAGGGCATACAGCCCCAGCATTTT. It codes for CASSRGQGIQPQHF.

This clone was seen a handful of times. The J gene is TRBJ2-2, the V gene TRBV10-1; 9 bases agree with TRBD1. The CDR3 covers 15 residues. J was trimmed by 4 bases and V by 6 bases; bases with no gene match: 6. The germline gives CDR1 WNHNN, CDR2 SYGVQD (reference sequence). CDR3 in amino acids: CASSGDRASTGELFF. The CDR3, as DNA: TGCGCCAGCAGCGGGGACAGGGCGAGCACCGGGGAGCTGTTTTTT.

The chain uses TRBV7-3 and TRBJ1-4; 8 bases line up with TRBD1. The CDR3 extends over 17 amino acids. V shed 5 bases, J shed 5 bases, and the junction held 13 bases outside the gene matches. From germline, CDR1 is SGHTA and CDR2 FQGTGA. CDR3 sequence: CASSPRGRGSANEKLFF. The CDR3, as DNA: TGTGCCAGCAGCCCCAGGGGGCGTGGGTCCGCGAATGAAAAACTGTTTTTT.

The V and J genes are TRBV5-5 and TRBJ2-5, with D possibly TRBD1 on 6 matching bases. V lost 3 bases and J lost 1, with 10 bases in between. CDR3 length: 14 amino acids. Germline V gene lookup returns CDR1 SGHKS and CDR2 YYEKEE (reference sequence). The CDR3 region is CASSYRTVQETQYF. In DNA form, the CDR3 reads TGTGCCAGCAGCTATAGGACAGTCCAAGAGACCCAGTACTTC.

This chain connects TRBV2 to TRBJ2-2; D possibly corresponds to TRBD2 (6 bases). Germline CDR1 reads SNHLY; CDR2 reads FYNNEI. Trimming left V 6 bases short and J 4 bases short, with 15 bases between. This CDR3 has 15 amino acids. The CDR3 region has the DNA TGTGCCAGCAGGCGGGGTACCACTAGCACCGGGGAGCTGTTTTTT. Its translation: CASRRGTTSTGELFF. Based on the CDR3 plus reference TRBV2 and TRBJ2-2, the full variable domain is EPEVTQTPSHQVTQMGQEVILRCVPISNHLYFYWYRQILGQKVEFLVSFYNNEISEKSEIFDDQFSVERPDGSNFTLKIRSTKLEDSAMYFCASRRGTTSTGELFFGEGSRLTVL.

V gene TRBV19 combines with J gene TRBJ1-1; D is unresolved. Germline CDR1 and CDR2: LNHDA and SQIVND (reference sequence). V was trimmed by 7 bases and J by 1 base, leaving 16 bases between them. The CDR3 consists of 15 residues. The CDR3 region is CASKAESKRNTEAFF. The CDR3 coding sequence is TGTGCCAGTAAAGCGGAGTCAAAACGGAACACTGAAGCTTTCTTT.

The chain recombines TRBV19 with TRBJ1-1; TRBD1 might be the D (5 bases). Germline V gene sequence: CDR1 LNHDA, CDR2 SQIVND (reference sequence). The CDR3 has 12 amino acids. The V end was cut by 6 bases, the J end by 5 bases, with 10 bases between. DNA for the CDR3: TGTGCCAGTAGGGGCGACAGTACTGAAGCTTTCTTT. This sequence encodes CASRGDSTEAFF. Variable domain in full (rest from reference TRBV19 and TRBJ1-1): DGGITQSPKYLFRKEGQNVTLSCEQNLNHDAMYWYRQDPGQGLRLIYYSQIVNDFQKGDIAEGYSVSREKKESFPLTVTSAQKNPTAFYLCASRGDSTEAFFGQGTRLTVV.

The V gene is TRBV5-8, the J gene TRBJ2-2, with D perhaps given as TRBD1 or TRBD2 (5 bases each). CDR1 is SGHTS and CDR2 is YDEGEE in the germline V gene. The V end was cut by 4 bases, the J end by 7 bases, with 23 bases between. This CDR3 has 17 residues. In DNA form, the CDR3 reads TGTGCCAGCAGCCTCGGGACGGGGTATTTCTACATCGGGGAGCTGTTTTTT. Its protein product is CASSLGTGYFYIGELFF. Variable domain in full (rest from reference TRBV5-8 and TRBJ2-2): EAGVTQSPTHLIKTRGQQATLRCSPISGHTSVYWYQQALGLGLQFLLWYDEGEERNRGNFPPRFSGRQFPNYSSELNVNALELEDSALYLCASSLGTGYFYIGELFFGEGSRLTVL.

The J gene is TRBJ2-1, the V gene TRBV7-3, with TRBD2 matching over 7 bases. J was trimmed by 5 bases and V by 0 bases; bases with no gene match: 4. The CDR3 totals 15 residues. Per the germline V gene, CDR1 is SGHTA and CDR2 is FQGTGA. In DNA form, the CDR3 reads TGTGCCAGCAGCTTAACCAGCGGGGCTAACAATGAGCAGTTCTTC. Protein product: CASSLTSGANNEQFF.

J is TRBJ1-2 and V is TRBV4-1, with D perhaps matching TRBD1 (5 bases). Deletions cut 3 bases from V and 4 bases from J, with 18 bases between. Per germline, CDR1 MGHRA and CDR2 YSYEKL. This CDR3 contains 16 residues. The CDR3 protein is CASSQATAGSGYGYTF. Written as DNA, the CDR3 is TGCGCCAGCAGCCAGGCTACAGCAGGGTCAGGCTATGGCTACACCTTC.

The chain recombines TRBV30 with TRBJ2-3; 7 bases map to TRBD2. V lost 2 bases and J lost 5; bases outside the gene matches: 7. Germline V gives CDR1 GTSNPN, CDR2 SVGIG (reference sequence). The CDR3 is 14 residues long. The DNA for the CDR3 is TGTGCCTGGAGTCTTAGCGGGTCCAGAGATACGCAGTATTTT. Its translation: CAWSLSGSRDTQYF.

The chain carries TRBV19 and TRBJ1-2; maybe TRBD1 (6 bases). Germline V gene data show CDR1 as LNHDA and CDR2 as SQIVND (reference sequence). The CDR3 has 12 amino acids. V was clipped by 9 bases and J by 4 bases, with 12 bases between them. The DNA for the CDR3 is TGTGCCAGCACTCAGGGGATCTATGGCTACACCTTC. As protein: CASTQGIYGYTF. Combining the CDR3 with reference TRBV19 and TRBJ1-2 gives the whole variable domain DGGITQSPKYLFRKEGQNVTLSCEQNLNHDAMYWYRQDPGQGLRLIYYSQIVNDFQKGDIAEGYSVSREKKESFPLTVTSAQKNPTAFYLCASTQGIYGYTFGSGTRLTVV.

This clone showed up just a few times. The V and J genes are TRBV29-1 and TRBJ2-3; 11 bases match TRBD2. The V and J ends lost 7 bases and 2 bases, in that order; junction bases with no gene match: 8. The CDR3 is 15 amino acids. Germline assignment: CDR1 SQVTM and CDR2 ANQGSEA. Here the CDR3 reads CSGSGTSGPTDTQYF. The CDR3 DNA sequence: TGCAGCGGGTCCGGGACTAGCGGACCCACAGATACGCAGTATTTT.

J is TRBJ2-1 and V is TRBV7-9; D may correspond to TRBD1 or TRBD2 (5 bases each). The ends were cut back, 2 bases at V and 2 bases at J, with 10 bases in the middle. Per the germline V gene, CDR1 is SEHNR and CDR2 is FQNEAQ (reference sequence). This CDR3 contains 15 residues. CDR3 in amino acids: CASSLWDPAYNEQFF. CDR3 sequence (DNA): TGTGCCAGCAGCTTATGGGACCCAGCCTACAATGAGCAGTTCTTC. Together with reference TRBV7-9 and TRBJ2-1, the CDR3 gives the full variable domain: DTGVSQNPRHKITKRGQNVTFRCDPISEHNRLYWYRQTLGQGPEFLTYFQNEAQLEKSRLLSDRFSAERPKGSFSTLEIQRTEQGDSAMYLCASSLWDPAYNEQFFGPGTRLTVL.

The J gene is TRBJ2-2, the V gene TRBV5-8; D is undetermined. CDR1 is SGHTS, CDR2 YDEGEE, per germline. The CDR3 runs 11 residues. Trimming removed 4 bases at V and 7 bases at J, with 5 bases between. CDR3 bases: TGTGCCAGCAGCCTTCGCGGGGAGCTGTTTTTT. It codes for CASSLRGELFF.

This clone was seen just once. CDR3 nucleotide sequence: TGTGCCAGCGGGACCGGGACCCTTTATGGCTACACCTTC. Its translation is CASGTGTLYGYTF. The rearrangement links TRBV19 to TRBJ1-2, with a weak D call TRBD1 (5 bases). CDR3 size: 13 residues. CDR1 LNHDA and CDR2 SQIVND come from the germline V gene (reference sequence). V lost 9 bases to trimming and J lost 5 bases, with 16 bases between them.

The V call is TRBV5-4, the J call TRBJ2-6; no clear D gene. Trimming took 2 bases from V and 6 from J, leaving 12 bases between them. The CDR3 spans 15 residues. Per germline, CDR1 SGHNT and CDR2 YYREEE (reference sequence). The CDR3 region has the DNA TGTGCCAGCAGCTTAGTAGGGTCCGAGGCCAACGTCCTGACTTTC. Residues: CASSLVGSEANVLTF. Full variable domain (outside the CDR3, taken from reference TRBV5-4 and TRBJ2-6): ETGVTQSPTHLIKTRGQQVTLRCSSQSGHNTVSWYQQALGQGPQFIFQYYREEENGRGNFPPRFSGLQFPNYSSELNVNALELDDSALYLCASSLVGSEANVLTFGAGSRLTVL.

The chain uses TRBV7-3 and TRBJ2-3; D is perhaps TRBD2 (5 bases). CDR3 length: 14 amino acids. Trimming removed 3 bases at V and 1 base at J, with 8 bases between. CDR1 is SGHTA, CDR2 FQGTGA, per germline. The CDR3 here is CASSLVRGTDTQYF. The CDR3, as DNA: TGTGCCAGCAGCTTGGTGAGGGGCACAGATACGCAGTATTTT.

The CDR3 sequence: CASRRSPGQGEGMAFF. As DNA, the CDR3 is TGTGCCAGCAGAAGATCTCCGGGACAGGGGGAAGGAATGGCTTTCTTT. The V gene is TRBV2, the J gene TRBJ1-1; 11 bases match TRBD1. CDR1 and CDR2 (germline): SNHLY, FYNNEI. V lost 6 bases, J lost 11 bases, and 17 bases stayed unmatched. There are 16 residues in the CDR3. Filled out from reference TRBV2 and TRBJ1-1, the complete variable domain reads EPEVTQTPSHQVTQMGQEVILRCVPISNHLYFYWYRQILGQKVEFLVSFYNNEISEKSEIFDDQFSVERPDGSNFTLKIRSTKLEDSAMYFCASRRSPGQGEGMAFFGQGTRLTVV.

The chain links TRBV24-1 to TRBJ1-2; the match to TRBD1 covers 7 bases. CDR3 length: 16 amino acids. Losses at the gene ends were 2 bases for V and 0 bases for J; bases not matched to a gene: 5. Germline V gene lookup returns CDR1 KGHDR and CDR2 SFDVKD. The CDR3 region is CATSDSQGRANYGYTF. In nucleotides, the CDR3 is TGTGCCACCAGTGATTCACAGGGGCGAGCTAACTATGGCTACACCTTC.

This rearrangement joins TRBV30 to TRBJ1-5; 11 bases map to TRBD1. This CDR3 contains 18 residues. V shed 0 bases, J shed 2 bases, and the junction held 9 bases outside the gene matches. Looked up from germline, CDR1 is GTSNPN and CDR2 is SVGIG (reference sequence). The CDR3 protein is CAWSVLGQGALGNQPQHF. In nucleotides, the CDR3 is TGTGCCTGGAGTGTACTTGGACAGGGGGCTTTGGGCAATCAGCCCCAGCATTTT.

V gene TRBV29-1 combines with J gene TRBJ2-2; 12 nucleotides align to TRBD2. The length of the CDR3 is 14 residues. CDR1 is SQVTM, CDR2 ANQGSEA, per germline. The V and J ends lost 4 bases and 7 bases, in that order; junction bases with no gene match: 4. In DNA form, the CDR3 reads TGCAGCGTTGCGCTAGCGGGGGGGCTCGGGGAGCTGTTTTTT. Its translation: CSVALAGGLGELFF.

The chain's CDR3 is CASSVLAGDATQYF. The CDR3 DNA reads as TGTGCCAGCAGCGTTCTAGCGGGGGATGCGACGCAGTATTTT. This chain joins TRBV9 and TRBJ2-3; TRBD2 matches 10 bases. CDR1 is SGDLS and CDR2 is YYNGEE in the germline V gene. Trimming took 2 bases from V and 9 from J; bases not matched to a gene: 6. There are 14 residues in the CDR3.